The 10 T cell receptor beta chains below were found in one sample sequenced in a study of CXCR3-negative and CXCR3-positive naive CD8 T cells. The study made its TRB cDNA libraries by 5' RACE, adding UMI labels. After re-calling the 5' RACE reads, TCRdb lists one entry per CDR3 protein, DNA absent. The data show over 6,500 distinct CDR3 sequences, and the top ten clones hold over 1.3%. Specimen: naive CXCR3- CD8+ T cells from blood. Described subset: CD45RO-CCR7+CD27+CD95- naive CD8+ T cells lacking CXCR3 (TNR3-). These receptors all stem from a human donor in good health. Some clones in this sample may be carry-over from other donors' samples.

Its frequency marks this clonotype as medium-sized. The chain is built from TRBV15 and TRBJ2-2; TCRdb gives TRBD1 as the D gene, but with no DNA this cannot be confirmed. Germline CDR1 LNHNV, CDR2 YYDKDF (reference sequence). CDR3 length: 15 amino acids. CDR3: CATSIGTGNTGELFF.

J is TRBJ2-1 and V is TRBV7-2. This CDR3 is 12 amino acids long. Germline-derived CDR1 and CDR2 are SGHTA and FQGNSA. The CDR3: CASSFEYNEQFF.

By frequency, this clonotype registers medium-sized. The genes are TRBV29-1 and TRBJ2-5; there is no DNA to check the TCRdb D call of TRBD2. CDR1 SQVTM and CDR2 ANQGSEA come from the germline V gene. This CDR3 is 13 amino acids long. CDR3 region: CSVEEGLKETQYF.

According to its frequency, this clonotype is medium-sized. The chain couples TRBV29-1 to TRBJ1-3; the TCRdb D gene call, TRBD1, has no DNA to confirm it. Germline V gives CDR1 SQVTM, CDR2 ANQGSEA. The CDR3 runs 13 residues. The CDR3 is CSVEGGSGNTIYF.

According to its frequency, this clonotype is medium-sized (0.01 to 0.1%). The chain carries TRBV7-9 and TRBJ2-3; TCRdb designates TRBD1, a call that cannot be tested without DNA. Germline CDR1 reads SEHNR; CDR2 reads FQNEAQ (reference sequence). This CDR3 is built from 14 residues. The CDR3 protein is CASSAPNPADTQYF.

The CDR3 is CASSLGWEPNTGELFF. The chain carries TRBV5-1 and TRBJ2-2; TCRdb designates TRBD2, a call that cannot be tested without DNA. This CDR3 is built from 16 residues. Per the germline V gene, CDR1 is SGHRS and CDR2 is YFSETQ.

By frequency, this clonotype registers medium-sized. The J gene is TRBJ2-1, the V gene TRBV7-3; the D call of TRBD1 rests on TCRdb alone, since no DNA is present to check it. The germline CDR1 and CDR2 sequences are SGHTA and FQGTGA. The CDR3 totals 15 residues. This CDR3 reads CASSPDRGRNNEQFF.

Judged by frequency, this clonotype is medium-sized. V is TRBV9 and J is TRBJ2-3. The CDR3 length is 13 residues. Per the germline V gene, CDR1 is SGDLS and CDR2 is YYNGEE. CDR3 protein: CASSAATEHTQYF.

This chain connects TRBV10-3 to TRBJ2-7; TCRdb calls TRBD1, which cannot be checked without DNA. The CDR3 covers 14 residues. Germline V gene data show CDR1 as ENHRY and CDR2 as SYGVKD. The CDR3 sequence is CAISEPGQGSEQYF.

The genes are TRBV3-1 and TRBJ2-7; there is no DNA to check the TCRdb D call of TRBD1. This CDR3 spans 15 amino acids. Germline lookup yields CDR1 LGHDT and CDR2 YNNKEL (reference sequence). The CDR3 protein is CASSQGVTGAYEQYF.